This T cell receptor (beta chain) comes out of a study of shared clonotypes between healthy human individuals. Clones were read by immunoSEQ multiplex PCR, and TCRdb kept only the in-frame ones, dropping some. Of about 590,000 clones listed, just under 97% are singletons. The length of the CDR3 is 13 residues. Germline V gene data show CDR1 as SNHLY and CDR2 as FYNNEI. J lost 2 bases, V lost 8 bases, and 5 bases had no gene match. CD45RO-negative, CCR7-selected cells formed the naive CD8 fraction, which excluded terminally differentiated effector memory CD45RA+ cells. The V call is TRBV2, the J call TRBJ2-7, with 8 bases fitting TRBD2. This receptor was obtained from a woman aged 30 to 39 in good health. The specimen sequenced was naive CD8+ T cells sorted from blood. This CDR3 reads CASAGGLTYEQYF. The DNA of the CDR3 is TGTGCCAGCGCGGGAGGATTAACCTACGAGCAGTACTTC.